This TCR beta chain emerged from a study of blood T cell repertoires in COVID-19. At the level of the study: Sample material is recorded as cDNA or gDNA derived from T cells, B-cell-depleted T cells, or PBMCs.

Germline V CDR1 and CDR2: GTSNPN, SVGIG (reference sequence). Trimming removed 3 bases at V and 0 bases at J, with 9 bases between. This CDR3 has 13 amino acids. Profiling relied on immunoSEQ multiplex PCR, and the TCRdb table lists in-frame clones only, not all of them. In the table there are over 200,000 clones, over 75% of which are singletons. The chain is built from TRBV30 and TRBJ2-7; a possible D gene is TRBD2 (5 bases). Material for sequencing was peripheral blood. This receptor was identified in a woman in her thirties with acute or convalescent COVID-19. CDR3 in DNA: TGTGCCTGGAGACCTAGCACCTCCTACGAGCAGTACTTC. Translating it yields CAWRPSTSYEQYF.